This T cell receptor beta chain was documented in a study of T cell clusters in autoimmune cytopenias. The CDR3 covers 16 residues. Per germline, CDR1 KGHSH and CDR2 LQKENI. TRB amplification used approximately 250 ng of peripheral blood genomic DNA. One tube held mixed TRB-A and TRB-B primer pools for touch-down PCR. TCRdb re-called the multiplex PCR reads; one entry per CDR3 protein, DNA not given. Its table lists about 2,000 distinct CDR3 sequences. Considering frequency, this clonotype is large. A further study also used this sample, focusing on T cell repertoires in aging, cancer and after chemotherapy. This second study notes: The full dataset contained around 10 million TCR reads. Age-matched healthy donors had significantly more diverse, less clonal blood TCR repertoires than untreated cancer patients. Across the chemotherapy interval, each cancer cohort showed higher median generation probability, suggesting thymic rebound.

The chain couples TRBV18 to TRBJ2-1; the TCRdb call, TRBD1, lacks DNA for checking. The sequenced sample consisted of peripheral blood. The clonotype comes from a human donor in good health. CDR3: CASSPRTGVGSNEQFF.